There are a few counts of the clone carrying this TCR beta chain. Its antigen is not identified. This specimen comes from a study of blood T cells in healthy people across ages. Alongside a J-beta primer mix, a sample-barcoded 5' primer served in a second PCR lasting 7 to 11 cycles. A 12-random-nucleotide template-switch adaptor tagged each cDNA molecule. Using its own MiXCR run on the 5' RACE reads, TCRdb lists one record per CDR3 protein. Of 1.5 million to 2 million distinct CDR3 sequences detected, over 25% appear once; the ten largest clones hold approximately 7.7%. Whole-study findings and limits: A strong correlation was found between TCR beta diversity and the percentage of naive T cells.

Each donor had approximately 10 milliliters of peripheral blood drawn. This CDR3 is built from 16 residues. Germline V gives CDR1 SGHAT, CDR2 FQNNGV. The V and J ends lost 5 bases and 5 bases respectively, with 21 bases between them. The genes are TRBV11-2 and TRBJ1-1; possibly TRBD1 for D (6 bases). This clonotype was obtained from a woman aged 25 to 39 in good health. Input material: blood. For the CDR3, the DNA is TGTGCCAGCAGCCGGACAGCCTTACAACCCCCTACTGAAGCTTTCTTT. Encoded protein: CASSRTALQPPTEAFF.